A single sample is the source of the 2 T cell receptor beta chains below, sequenced in a study of T cell repertoires in cytomegalovirus infection. TCRdb passed the reads through MiXCR, listing each CDR3 protein once. The table records around 740,000 distinct CDR3 sequences, 35% of them present only once. The sequenced sample consisted of PBMCs. The receptors originated from a human donor in good health (CMV status not recorded). Some clones in this sample may be carry-over from other donors' samples.

J is TRBJ1-6 and V is TRBV7-2; no clear D gene. Germline V lookup: CDR1 SGHTA, CDR2 FQGNSA. This CDR3 has 14 amino acids. V was shortened by 3 bases and J by 7 bases, with 10 bases between the two germline ends. The CDR3 loop reads CASSFRAANSPLHF. As DNA, the CDR3 is TGTGCCAGCAGCTTCCGGGCAGCCAATTCACCCCTCCACTTT.

The rearrangement links TRBV2 to TRBJ1-5; D might be TRBD1 (6 bases). V lost 7 bases and J lost 2, with 15 bases in between. This CDR3 has 15 residues. Germline V gives CDR1 SNHLY, CDR2 FYNNEI. CDR3 nucleotides: TGTGCCAGCACCATTCTTCGACAGGGCAATCAGCCCCAGCATTTT. This codes for CASTILRQGNQPQHF.